Presented here are 6 T cell receptor beta chains from one specimen sequenced in a study of beta chain features in type 1 diabetes. The whole isolated RNA underwent reverse transcription, so sequencing captured expressed TCRB transcripts. Generated by immunoSEQ multiplex PCR, the TCRdb table keeps only in-frame clones and is missing some. The table records 330,000 or so clones, around a fifth of them present only once. The sequenced sample was naive CD4+ T cells from blood. The receptors originated from a young woman in good health.

This clone was picked up a small number of times. This chain connects TRBV2 to TRBJ1-1; 9 bases line up with TRBD1. The CDR3 contains 14 residues. With V trimmed by 4 bases and J by 8 bases, 8 bases remained unmatched. The germline V gene encodes CDR1 SNHLY and CDR2 FYNNEI. Written as DNA, the CDR3 is TGTGCCAGCAGTGTGTCTGGACAGGGGTACGAAGCTTTCTTT. It translates to CASSVSGQGYEAFF.

In its sample, this clone was seen a few times. V gene TRBV18 combines with J gene TRBJ2-3; possible D gene TRBD2, 6 bases. V shed 3 bases and J shed 1 base, with 11 bases lying between them. This CDR3 region has 15 residues. CDR1 is KGHSH, CDR2 LQKENI, per germline. The CDR3 coding sequence is TGTGCCAGCTCACCGCGGGACCTCCGCACAGATACGCAGTATTTT. Its translation is CASSPRDLRTDTQYF. Full variable domain (remainder filled in from reference TRBV18 and TRBJ2-3): NAGVMQNPRHLVRRRGQEARLRCSPMKGHSHVYWYRQLPEEGLKFMVYLQKENIIDESGMPKERFSAEFPKEGPSILRIQQVVRGDSAAYFCASSPRDLRTDTQYFGPGTRLTVL.

There are a few counts of this clone. This chain links TRBV4-1 with TRBJ2-2, with no clear D. Deletions cut 2 bases from V and 6 bases from J, with 7 bases between. Germline-derived CDR1 and CDR2 are MGHRA and YSYEKL. This CDR3 contains 13 residues. The CDR3 region is CASSQHSPGELFF. CDR3 DNA sequence: TGCGCCAGCAGCCAACACTCCCCCGGGGAGCTGTTTTTT.

The V call is TRBV5-1, the J call TRBJ1-2; a possible D gene is TRBD1 (6 bases). The CDR3 covers 13 residues. Germline V gene data show CDR1 as SGHRS and CDR2 as YFSETQ. Trimming took off 3 bases at V and 4 bases at J, with 10 bases between the two ends. The CDR3 here is CASSYDRRYGYTF. CDR3 bases: TGCGCCAGCAGCTATGACAGGCGCTATGGCTACACCTTC.

This clone was detected only a few times. The rearrangement uses TRBV4-2 and TRBJ1-1, with no clear D. The ends were cut back, 11 bases at V and 11 bases at J, with 15 bases in the middle. CDR3 length: 10 residues. CDR1 and CDR2 (germline): LGHNA, YNFKEQ. The chain's CDR3 is CARRRARAFF. The CDR3 region has the DNA TGTGCCCGCCGCCGAGCTCGGGCTTTCTTT.

This clone was seen a handful of times. The J gene is TRBJ2-2, the V gene TRBV12-5; D not certain. Germline CDR1 LGHNT, CDR2 FRNRAP. The CDR3 sequence is 12 residues long. Trimming removed 3 bases from V and 4 bases from J, with 3 bases in between. CDR3 nucleotides: TGTGCTAGTGGTTTTCTCACCGGGGAGCTGTTTTTT. It encodes CASGFLTGELFF.